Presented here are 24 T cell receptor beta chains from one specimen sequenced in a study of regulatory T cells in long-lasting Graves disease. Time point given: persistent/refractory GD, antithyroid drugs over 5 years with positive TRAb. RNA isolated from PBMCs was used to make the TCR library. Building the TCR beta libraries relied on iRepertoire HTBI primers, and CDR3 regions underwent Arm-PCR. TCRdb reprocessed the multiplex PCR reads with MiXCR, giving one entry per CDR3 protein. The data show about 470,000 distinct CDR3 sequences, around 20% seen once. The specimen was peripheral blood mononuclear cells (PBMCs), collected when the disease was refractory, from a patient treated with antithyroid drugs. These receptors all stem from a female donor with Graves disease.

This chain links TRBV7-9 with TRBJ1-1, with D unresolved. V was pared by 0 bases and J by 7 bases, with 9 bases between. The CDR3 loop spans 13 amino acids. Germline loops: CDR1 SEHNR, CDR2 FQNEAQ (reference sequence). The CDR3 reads CASSLARVSEAFF. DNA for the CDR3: TGTGCCAGCAGCTTAGCGCGGGTCAGTGAAGCTTTCTTT.

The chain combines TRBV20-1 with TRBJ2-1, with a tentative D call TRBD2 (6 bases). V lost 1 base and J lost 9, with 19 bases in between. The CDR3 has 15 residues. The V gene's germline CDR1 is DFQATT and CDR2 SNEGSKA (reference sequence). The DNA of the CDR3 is TGCAGTGCTAGAGGGGACTTTAGCGCCTCTCGTGAGCAGTTCTTC. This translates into CSARGDFSASREQFF.

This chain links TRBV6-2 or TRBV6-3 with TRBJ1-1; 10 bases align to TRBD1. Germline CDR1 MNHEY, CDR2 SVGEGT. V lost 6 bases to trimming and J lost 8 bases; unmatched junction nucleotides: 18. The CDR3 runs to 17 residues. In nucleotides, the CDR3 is TGTGCCAGCAGCCCCCGGGACAGGGGACCCGGCGGGGTGGAAGCTTTCTTT. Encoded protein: CASSPRDRGPGGVEAFF.

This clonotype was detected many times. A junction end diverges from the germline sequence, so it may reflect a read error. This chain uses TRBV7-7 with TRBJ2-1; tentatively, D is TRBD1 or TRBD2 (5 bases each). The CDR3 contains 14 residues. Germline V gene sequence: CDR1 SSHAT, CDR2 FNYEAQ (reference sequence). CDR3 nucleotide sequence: TGTGCTAGCAGCTCCAATCCGGGGCCAAATGAGCAGTTCTTC. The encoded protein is CASSSNPGPNEQFF.

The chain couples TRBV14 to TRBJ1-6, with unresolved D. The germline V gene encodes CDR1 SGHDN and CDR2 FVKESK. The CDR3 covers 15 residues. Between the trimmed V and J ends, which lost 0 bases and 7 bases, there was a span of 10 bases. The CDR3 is CASSQDLGWNSPLHF. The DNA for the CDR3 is TGTGCCAGCAGCCAAGATCTGGGCTGGAATTCACCCCTCCACTTT.

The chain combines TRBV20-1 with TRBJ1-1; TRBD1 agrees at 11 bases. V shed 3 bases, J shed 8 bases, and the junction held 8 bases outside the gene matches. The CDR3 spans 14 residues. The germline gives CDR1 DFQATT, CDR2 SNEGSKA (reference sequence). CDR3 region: CSASGQGAPTEAFF. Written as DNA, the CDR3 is TGCAGTGCTAGCGGACAGGGGGCCCCAACGGAAGCTTTCTTT.

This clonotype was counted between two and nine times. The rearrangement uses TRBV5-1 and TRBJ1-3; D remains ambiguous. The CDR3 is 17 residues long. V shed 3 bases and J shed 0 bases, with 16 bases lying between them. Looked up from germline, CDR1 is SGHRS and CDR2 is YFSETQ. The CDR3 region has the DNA TGCGCCAGCAGCTGGGCGGAGGCAATTAGCTCTGGAAACACCATATATTTT. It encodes CASSWAEAISSGNTIYF.

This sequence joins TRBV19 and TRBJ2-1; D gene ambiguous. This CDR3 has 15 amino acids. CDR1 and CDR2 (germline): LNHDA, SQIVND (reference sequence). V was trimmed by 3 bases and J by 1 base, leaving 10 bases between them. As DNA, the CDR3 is TGTGCCAGTAGTATTGGATCCAATTCCTACAATGAGCAGTTCTTC. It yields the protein CASSIGSNSYNEQFF.

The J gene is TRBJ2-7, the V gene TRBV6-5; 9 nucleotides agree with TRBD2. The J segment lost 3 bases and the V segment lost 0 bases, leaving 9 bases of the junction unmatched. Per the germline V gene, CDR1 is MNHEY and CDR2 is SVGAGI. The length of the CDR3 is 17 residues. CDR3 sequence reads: CASSYSASGTGGYEQYF. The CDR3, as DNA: TGTGCCAGCAGTTACTCGGCTAGCGGGACCGGAGGCTACGAGCAGTACTTC.

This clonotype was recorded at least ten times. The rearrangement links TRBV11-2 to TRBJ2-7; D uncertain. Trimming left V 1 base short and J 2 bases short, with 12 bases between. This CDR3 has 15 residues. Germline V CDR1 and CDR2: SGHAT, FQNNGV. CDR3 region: CASSLAPDGTYEQYF. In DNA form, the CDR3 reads TGTGCCAGCAGCTTAGCCCCCGACGGAACCTACGAGCAGTACTTC.

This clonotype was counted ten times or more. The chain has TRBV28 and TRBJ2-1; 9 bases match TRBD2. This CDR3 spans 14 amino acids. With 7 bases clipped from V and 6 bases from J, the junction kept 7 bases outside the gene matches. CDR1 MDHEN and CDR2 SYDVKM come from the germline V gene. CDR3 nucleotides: TGTGCCAGCAAGGCGGGACTAGCAAGCAATGAGCAGTTCTTC. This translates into CASKAGLASNEQFF.

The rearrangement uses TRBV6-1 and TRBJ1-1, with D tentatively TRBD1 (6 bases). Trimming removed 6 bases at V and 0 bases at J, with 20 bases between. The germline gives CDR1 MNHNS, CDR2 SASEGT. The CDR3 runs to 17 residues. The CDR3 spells CASRPLTGFVMNTEAFF. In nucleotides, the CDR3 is TGTGCCAGCAGACCCCTAACAGGGTTCGTCATGAACACTGAAGCTTTCTTT.

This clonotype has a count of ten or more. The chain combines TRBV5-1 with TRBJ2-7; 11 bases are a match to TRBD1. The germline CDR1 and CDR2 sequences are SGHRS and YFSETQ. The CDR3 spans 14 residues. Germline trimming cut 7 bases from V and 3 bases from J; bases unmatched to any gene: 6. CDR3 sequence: CASGPGQGVYEQYF. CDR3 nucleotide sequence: TGCGCCAGCGGCCCGGGACAGGGGGTCTACGAGCAGTACTTC.

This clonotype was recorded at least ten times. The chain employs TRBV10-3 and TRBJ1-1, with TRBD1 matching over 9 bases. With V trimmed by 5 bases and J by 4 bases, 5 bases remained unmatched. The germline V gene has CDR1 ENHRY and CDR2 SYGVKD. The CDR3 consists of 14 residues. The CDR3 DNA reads TGTGCCATCAGTACAGGGGGCGATAGCACTGAAGCTTTCTTT. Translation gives CAISTGGDSTEAFF.

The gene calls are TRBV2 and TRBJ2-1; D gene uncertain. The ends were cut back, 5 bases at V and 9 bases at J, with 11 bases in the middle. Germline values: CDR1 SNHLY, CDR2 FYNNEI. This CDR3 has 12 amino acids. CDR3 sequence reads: CASSSIYGEQFF. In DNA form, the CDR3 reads TGTGCCAGCAGTTCTATCTATGGTGAGCAGTTCTTC.

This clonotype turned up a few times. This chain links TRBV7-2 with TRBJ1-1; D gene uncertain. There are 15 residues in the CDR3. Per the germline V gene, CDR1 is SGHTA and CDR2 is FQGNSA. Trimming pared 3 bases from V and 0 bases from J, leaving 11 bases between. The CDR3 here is CASSLLRQMNTEAFF. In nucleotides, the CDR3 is TGTGCCAGCAGCTTGCTGCGACAAATGAACACTGAAGCTTTCTTT. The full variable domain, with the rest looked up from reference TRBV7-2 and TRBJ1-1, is GAGVSQSPSNKVTEKGKDVELRCDPISGHTALYWYRQSLGQGLEFLIYFQGNSAPDKSGLPSDRFSAERTGGSVSTLTIQRTQQEDSAVYLCASSLLRQMNTEAFFGQGTRLTVV.

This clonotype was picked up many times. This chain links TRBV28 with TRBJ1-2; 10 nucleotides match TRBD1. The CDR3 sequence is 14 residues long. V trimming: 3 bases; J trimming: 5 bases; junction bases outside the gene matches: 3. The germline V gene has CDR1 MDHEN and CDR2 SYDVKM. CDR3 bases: TGTGCCAGCAGTTTCCGGACAGGGGGTTATGGCTACACCTTC. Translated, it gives CASSFRTGGYGYTF.

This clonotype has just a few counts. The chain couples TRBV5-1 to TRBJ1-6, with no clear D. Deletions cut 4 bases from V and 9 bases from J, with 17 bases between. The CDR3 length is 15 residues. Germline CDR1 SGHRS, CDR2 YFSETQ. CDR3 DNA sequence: TGCGCCAGCAGCGCCCGAGAGGGAGGCATTTCACCCCTCCACTTT. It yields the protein CASSAREGGISPLHF. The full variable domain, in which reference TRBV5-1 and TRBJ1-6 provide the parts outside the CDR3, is KAGVTQTPRYLIKTRGQQVTLSCSPISGHRSVSWYQQTPGQGLQFLFEYFSETQRNKGNFPGRFSGRQFSNSRSEMNVSTLELGDSALYLCASSAREGGISPLHFGNGTRLTVT.

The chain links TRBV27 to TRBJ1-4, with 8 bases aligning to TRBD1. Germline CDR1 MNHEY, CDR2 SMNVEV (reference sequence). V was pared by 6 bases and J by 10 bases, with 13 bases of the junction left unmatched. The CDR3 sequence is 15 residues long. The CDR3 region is CASSLSGTGGRKLFF. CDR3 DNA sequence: TGTGCCAGCAGCCTCTCCGGGACAGGTGGCCGAAAACTGTTTTTT.

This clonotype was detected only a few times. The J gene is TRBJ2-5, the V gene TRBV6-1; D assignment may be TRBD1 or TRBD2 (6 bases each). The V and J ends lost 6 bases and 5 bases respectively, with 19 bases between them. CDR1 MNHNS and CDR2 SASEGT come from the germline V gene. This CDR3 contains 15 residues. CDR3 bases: TGTGCCAGCAGCCCCGGGCCGACAGGAGGGGAGACCCAGTACTTC. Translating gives CASSPGPTGGETQYF.

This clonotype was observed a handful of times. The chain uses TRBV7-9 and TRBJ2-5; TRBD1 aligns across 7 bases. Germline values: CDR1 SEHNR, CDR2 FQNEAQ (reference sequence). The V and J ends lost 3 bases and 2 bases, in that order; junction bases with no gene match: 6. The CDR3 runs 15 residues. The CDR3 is CASSLPQGEQETQYF. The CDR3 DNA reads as TGTGCCAGCAGCTTGCCCCAGGGGGAACAAGAGACCCAGTACTTC.

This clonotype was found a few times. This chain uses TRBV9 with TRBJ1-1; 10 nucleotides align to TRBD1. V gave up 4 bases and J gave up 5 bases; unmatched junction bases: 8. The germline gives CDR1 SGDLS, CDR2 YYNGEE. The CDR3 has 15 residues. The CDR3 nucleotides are TGTGCCAGCAGCCGTCCCGGGACAGGGGAAACTGAAGCTTTCTTT. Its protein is CASSRPGTGETEAFF.

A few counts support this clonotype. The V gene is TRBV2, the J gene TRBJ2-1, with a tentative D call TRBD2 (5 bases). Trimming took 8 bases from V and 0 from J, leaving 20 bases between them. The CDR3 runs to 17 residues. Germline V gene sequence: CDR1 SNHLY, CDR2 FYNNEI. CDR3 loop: CASRTDPSGSSYNEQFF. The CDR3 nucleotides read TGTGCCAGCCGCACCGACCCCTCGGGAAGCTCCTACAATGAGCAGTTCTTC.

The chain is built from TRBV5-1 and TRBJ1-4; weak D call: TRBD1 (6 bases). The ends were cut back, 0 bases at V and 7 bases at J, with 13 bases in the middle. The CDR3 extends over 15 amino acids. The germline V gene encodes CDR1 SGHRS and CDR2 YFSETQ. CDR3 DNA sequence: TGCGCCAGCAGCTTGGCGGGGGGGCTTTCTGAAAAACTGTTTTTT. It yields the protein CASSLAGGLSEKLFF.